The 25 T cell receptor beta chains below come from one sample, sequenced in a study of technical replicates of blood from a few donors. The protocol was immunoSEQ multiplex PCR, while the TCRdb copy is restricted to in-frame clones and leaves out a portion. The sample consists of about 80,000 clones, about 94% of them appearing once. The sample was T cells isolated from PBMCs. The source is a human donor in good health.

For the CDR3, the DNA is TGTGCCAGCATTTCAGGGTTAGGAAACACCATATATTTT. Translated, it gives CASISGLGNTIYF. The chain recombines TRBV6-5 with TRBJ1-3; D might be TRBD1 (5 bases). Trimming removed 7 bases at V and 4 bases at J, with 11 bases between. This CDR3 contains 13 residues. CDR1 MNHEY and CDR2 SVGAGI come from the germline V gene.

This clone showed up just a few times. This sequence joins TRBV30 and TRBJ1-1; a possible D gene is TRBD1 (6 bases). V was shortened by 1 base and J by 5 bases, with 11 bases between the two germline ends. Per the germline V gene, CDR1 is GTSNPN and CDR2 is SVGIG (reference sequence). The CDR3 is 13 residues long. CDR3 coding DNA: TGTGCCTGGAGTGGGAACAGGGTAACTGAAGCTTTCTTT. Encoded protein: CAWSGNRVTEAFF.

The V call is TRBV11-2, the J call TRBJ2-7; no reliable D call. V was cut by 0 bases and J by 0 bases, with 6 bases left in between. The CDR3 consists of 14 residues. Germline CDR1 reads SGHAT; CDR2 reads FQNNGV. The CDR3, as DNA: TGTGCCAGCAGCTTAGACTCAGGCTCCTACGAGCAGTACTTC. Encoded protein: CASSLDSGSYEQYF.

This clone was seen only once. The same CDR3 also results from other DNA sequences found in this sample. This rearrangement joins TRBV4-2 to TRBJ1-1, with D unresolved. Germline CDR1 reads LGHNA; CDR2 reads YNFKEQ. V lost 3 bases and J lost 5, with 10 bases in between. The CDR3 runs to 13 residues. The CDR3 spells CASSQTGSTEAFF. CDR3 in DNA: TGTGCCAGCAGCCAGACTGGGTCTACTGAAGCTTTCTTT.

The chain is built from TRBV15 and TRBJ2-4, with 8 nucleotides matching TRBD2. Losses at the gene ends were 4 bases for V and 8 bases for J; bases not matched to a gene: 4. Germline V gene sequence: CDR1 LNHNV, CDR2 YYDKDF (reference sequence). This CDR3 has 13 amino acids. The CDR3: CATSIERGYIQYF. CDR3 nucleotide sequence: TGTGCCACCAGCATAGAGCGGGGGTACATTCAGTACTTC.

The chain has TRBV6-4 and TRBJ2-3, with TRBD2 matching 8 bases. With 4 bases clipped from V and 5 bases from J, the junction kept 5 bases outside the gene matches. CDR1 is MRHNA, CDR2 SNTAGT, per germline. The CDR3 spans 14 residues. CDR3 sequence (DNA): TGTGCCAGCAGTGCGGCGGGGGGAATAGATACGCAGTATTTT. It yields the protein CASSAAGGIDTQYF.

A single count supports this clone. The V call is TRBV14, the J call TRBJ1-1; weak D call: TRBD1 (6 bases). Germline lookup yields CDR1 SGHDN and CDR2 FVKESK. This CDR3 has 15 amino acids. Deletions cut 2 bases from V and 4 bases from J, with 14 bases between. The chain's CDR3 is CASSQWGGRGTEAFF. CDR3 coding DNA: TGTGCCAGCAGCCAATGGGGGGGGCGCGGCACTGAAGCTTTCTTT.

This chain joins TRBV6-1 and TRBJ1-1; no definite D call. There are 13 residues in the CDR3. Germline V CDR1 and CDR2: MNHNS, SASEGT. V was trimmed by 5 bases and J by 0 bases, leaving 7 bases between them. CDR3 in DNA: TGTGCCAGCAGTCCCCTCCTGAACACTGAAGCTTTCTTT. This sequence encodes CASSPLLNTEAFF.

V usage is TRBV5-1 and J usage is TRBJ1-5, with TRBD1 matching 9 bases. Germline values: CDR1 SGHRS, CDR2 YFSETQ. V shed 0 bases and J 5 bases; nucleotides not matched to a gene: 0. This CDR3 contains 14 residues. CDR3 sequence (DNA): TGCGCCAGCAGCTTGGGGACAGGGGATCAGCCCCAGCATTTT. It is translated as CASSLGTGDQPQHF.

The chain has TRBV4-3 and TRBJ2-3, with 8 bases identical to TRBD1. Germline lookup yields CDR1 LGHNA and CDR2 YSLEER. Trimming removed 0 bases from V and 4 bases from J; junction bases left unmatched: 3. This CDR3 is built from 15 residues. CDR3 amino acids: CASSQDTGGSDTQYF. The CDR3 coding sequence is TGCGCCAGCAGCCAAGATACAGGGGGGTCAGATACGCAGTATTTT.

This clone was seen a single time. CDR3 loop: CATKGGDTLRYGYTF. The CDR3 DNA follows: TGTGCCACCAAGGGAGGGGACACTCTCCGCTATGGCTACACCTTC. The rearrangement links TRBV2 to TRBJ1-2; D might be TRBD1 (6 bases). Germline lookup yields CDR1 SNHLY and CDR2 FYNNEI. The length of the CDR3 is 15 residues. The V end lost 10 bases, the J end lost 4 bases, and 22 bases lay between the germline ends.

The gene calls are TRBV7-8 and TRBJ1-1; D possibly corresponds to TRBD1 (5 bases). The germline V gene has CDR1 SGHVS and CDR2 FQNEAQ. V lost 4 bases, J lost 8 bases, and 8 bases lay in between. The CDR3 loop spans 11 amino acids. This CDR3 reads CASSYGGEAFF. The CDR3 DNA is TGTGCCAGCAGCTATGGGGGGGAAGCTTTCTTT.

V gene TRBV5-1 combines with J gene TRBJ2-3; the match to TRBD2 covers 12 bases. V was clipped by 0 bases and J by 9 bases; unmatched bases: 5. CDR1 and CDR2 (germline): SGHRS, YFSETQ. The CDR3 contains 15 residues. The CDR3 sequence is CASSLGLAGEDTQYF. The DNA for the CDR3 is TGCGCCAGCAGCTTGGGACTAGCGGGAGAAGACACGCAGTATTTT. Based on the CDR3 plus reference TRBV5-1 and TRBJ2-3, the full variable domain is KAGVTQTPRYLIKTRGQQVTLSCSPISGHRSVSWYQQTPGQGLQFLFEYFSETQRNKGNFPGRFSGRQFSNSRSEMNVSTLELGDSALYLCASSLGLAGEDTQYFGPGTRLTVL.

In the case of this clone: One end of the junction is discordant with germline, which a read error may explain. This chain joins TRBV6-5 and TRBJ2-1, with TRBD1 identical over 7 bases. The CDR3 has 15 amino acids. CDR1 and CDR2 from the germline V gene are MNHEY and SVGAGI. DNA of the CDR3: TGTGCCAGCAGTGACTCTACTCGACAGGGTGATGAGCAGTTCTTC. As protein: CASSDSTRQGDEQFF.

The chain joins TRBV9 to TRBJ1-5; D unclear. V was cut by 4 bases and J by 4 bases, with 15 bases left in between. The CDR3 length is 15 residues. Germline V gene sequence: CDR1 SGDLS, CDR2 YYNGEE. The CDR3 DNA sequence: TGTGCCAGCAGCCCAACCGGGATCCCAAATCAGCCCCAGCATTTT. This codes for CASSPTGIPNQPQHF.

The CDR3: CATSRGGNNEKLFF. In DNA form, the CDR3 reads TGTGCCACCAGCAGAGGAGGGAACAATGAAAAACTGTTTTTT. J is TRBJ1-4 and V is TRBV15, with D unresolved. The CDR3 consists of 14 residues. Trimming left V 1 base short and J 5 bases short, with 8 bases between. Germline CDR1 LNHNV, CDR2 YYDKDF (reference sequence).

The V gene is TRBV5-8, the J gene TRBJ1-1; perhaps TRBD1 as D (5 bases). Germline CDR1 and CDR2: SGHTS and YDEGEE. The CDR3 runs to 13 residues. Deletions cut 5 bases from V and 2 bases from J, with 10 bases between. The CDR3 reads CASSLTANTEAFF. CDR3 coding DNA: TGTGCCAGCAGTTTGACAGCCAACACTGAAGCTTTCTTT. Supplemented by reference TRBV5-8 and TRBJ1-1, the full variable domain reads EAGVTQSPTHLIKTRGQQATLRCSPISGHTSVYWYQQALGLGLQFLLWYDEGEERNRGNFPPRFSGRQFPNYSSELNVNALELEDSALYLCASSLTANTEAFFGQGTRLTVV.

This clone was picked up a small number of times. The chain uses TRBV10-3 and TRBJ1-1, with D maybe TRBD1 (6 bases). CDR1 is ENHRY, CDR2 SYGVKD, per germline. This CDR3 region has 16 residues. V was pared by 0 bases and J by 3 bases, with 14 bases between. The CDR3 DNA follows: TGTGCCATCAGTGAGTCGGGAGACAGGCGCTACACTGAAGCTTTCTTT. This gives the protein CAISESGDRRYTEAFF.

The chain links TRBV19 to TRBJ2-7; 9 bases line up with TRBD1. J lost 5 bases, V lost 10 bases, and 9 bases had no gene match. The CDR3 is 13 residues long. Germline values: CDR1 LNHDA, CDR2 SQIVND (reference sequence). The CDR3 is CAMRTGDPNEQYF. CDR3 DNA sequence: TGTGCCATGCGGACAGGGGATCCTAACGAGCAGTACTTC.

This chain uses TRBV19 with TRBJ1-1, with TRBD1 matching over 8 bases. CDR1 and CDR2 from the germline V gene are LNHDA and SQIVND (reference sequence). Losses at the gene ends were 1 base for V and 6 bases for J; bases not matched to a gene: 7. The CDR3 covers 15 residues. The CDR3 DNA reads TGTGCCAGTAGTATAGGGGGGACAGGTCCGTCTGAAGCTTTCTTT. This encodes CASSIGGTGPSEAFF.

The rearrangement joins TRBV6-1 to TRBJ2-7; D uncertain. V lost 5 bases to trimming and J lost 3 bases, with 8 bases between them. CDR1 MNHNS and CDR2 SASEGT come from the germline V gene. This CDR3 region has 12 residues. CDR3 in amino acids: CASSRGYYEQYF. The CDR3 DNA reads TGTGCCAGCAGTCGAGGCTACTACGAGCAGTACTTC.

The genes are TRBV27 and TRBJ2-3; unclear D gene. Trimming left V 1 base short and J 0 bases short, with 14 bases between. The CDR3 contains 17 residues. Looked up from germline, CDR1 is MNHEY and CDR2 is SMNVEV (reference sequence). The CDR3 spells CASSLYMTVTSTDTQYF. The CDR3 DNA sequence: TGTGCCAGCAGTTTATATATGACCGTGACTAGCACAGATACGCAGTATTTT.

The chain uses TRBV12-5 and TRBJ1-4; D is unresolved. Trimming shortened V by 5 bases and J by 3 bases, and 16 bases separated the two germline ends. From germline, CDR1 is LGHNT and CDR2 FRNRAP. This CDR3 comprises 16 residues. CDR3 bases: TGTGCTAGTGGTCCCCCAAGTATCAGCGCTAATGAAAAACTGTTTTTT. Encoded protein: CASGPPSISANEKLFF.

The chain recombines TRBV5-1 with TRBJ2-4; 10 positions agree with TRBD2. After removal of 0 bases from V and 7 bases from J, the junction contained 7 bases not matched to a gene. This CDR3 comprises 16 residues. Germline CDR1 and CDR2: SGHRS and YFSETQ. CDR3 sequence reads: CASSLAASGSWNIQYF. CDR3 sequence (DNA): TGCGCCAGCAGCTTGGCGGCTAGCGGGAGCTGGAACATTCAGTACTTC. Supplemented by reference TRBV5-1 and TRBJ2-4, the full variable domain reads KAGVTQTPRYLIKTRGQQVTLSCSPISGHRSVSWYQQTPGQGLQFLFEYFSETQRNKGNFPGRFSGRQFSNSRSEMNVSTLELGDSALYLCASSLAASGSWNIQYFGAGTRLSVL.

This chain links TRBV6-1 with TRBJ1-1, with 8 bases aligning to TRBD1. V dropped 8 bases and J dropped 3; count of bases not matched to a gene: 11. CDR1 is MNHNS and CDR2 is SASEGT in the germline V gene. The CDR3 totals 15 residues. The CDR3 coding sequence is TGTGCCAGCTCCCCGGACAGGGAGTACGACACTGAAGCTTTCTTT. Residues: CASSPDREYDTEAFF.